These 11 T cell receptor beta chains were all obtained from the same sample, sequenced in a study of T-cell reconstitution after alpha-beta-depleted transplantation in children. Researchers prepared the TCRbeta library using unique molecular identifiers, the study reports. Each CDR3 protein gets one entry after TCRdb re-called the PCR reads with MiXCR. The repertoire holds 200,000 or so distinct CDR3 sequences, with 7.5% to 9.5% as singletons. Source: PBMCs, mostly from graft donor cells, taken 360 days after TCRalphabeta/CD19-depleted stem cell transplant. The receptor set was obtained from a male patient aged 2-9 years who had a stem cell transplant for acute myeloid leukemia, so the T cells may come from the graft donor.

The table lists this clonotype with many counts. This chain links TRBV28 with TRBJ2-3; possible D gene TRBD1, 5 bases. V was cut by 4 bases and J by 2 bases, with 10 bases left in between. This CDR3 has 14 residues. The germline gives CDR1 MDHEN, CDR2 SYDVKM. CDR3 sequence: CASSSDKDTDTQYF. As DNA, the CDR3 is TGTGCCAGCAGTTCGGACAAAGACACAGATACGCAGTATTTT.

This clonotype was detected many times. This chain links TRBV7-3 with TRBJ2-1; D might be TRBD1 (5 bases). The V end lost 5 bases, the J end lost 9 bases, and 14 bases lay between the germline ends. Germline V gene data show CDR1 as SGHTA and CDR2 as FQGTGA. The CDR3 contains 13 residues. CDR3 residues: CASSQLDRAEQFF. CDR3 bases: TGTGCCAGCAGCCAACTCGACAGAGCTGAGCAGTTCTTC.

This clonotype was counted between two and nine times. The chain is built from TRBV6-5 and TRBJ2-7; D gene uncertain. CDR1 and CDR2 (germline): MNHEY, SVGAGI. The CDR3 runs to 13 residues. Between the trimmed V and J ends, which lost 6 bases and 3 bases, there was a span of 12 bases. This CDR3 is CASSYREHYEQYF. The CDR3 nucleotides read TGTGCCAGCAGCTACAGAGAACACTACGAGCAGTACTTC.

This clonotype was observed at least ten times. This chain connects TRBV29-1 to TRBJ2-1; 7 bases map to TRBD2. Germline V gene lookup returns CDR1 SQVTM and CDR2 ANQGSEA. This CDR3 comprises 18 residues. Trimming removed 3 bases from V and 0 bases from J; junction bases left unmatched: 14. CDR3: CSVEASGSPYSSYNEQFF. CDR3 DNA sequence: TGCAGCGTTGAGGCTAGCGGTTCGCCATACAGCTCCTACAATGAGCAGTTCTTC.

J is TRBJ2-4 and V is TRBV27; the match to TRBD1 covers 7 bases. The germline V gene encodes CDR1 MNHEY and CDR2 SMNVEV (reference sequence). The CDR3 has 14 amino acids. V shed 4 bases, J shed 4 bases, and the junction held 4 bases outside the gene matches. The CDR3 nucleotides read TGTGCCAGCAGTTCTCAGGGGGTTAAAAACATTCAGTACTTC. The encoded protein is CASSSQGVKNIQYF.

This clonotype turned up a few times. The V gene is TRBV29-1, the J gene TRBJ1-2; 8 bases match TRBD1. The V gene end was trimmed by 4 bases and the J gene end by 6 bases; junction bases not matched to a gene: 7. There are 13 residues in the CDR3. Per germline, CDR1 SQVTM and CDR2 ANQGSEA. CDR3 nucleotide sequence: TGCAGCGTTGGCCGCACAGGGGGTCATGGCTACACCTTC. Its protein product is CSVGRTGGHGYTF. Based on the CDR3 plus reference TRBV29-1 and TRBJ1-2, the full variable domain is SAVISQKPSRDICQRGTSLTIQCQVDSQVTMMFWYRQQPGQSLTLIATANQGSEATYESGFVIDKFPISRPNLTFSTLTVSNMSPEDSSIYLCSVGRTGGHGYTFGSGTRLTVV.

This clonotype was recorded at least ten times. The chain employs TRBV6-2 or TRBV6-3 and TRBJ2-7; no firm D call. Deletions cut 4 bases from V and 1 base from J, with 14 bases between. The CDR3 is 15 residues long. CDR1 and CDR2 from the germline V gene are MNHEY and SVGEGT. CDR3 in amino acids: CASSLHSRVSYEQYF. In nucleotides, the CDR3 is TGTGCCAGCAGTTTACACTCTAGAGTTTCCTACGAGCAGTACTTC.

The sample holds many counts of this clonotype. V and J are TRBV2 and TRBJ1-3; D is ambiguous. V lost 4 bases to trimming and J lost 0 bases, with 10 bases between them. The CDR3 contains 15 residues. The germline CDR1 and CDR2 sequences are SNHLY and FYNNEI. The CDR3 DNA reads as TGTGCCAGCAGTGTAGTCAGGAGCTCTGGAAACACCATATATTTT. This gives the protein CASSVVRSSGNTIYF.

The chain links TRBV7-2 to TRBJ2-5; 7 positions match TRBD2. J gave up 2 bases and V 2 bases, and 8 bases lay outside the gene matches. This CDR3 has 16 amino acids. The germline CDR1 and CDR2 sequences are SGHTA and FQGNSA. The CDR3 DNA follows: TGTGCCAGCAGCTTACGAGTGACTAGCTTACAAGAGACCCAGTACTTC. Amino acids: CASSLRVTSLQETQYF.

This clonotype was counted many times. The CDR3 spells CATSRDGNIYSGANVLTF. In DNA form, the CDR3 reads TGTGCCACCAGCAGAGACGGTAATATATACTCTGGGGCCAACGTCCTGACTTTC. This chain links TRBV15 with TRBJ2-6; the D is unclear. Germline V lookup: CDR1 LNHNV, CDR2 YYDKDF (reference sequence). V gave up 0 bases and J gave up 0 bases, with 12 bases separating them. This CDR3 contains 18 residues.

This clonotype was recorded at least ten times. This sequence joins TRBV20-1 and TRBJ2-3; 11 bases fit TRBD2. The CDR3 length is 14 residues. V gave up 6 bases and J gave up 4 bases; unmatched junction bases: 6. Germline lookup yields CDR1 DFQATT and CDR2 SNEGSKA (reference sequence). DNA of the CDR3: TGCAGTGCCCCCACTAGCGGGAGTCCAGATACGCAGTATTTT. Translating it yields CSAPTSGSPDTQYF.